Here is one TCR beta chain with its context. Its antigen is unknown. Described treatment: oral pan-JAK inhibitor, 5-10 mg twice daily. Patients with alopecia areata provided lesional scalp punch biopsies as well as peripheral blood. The record originates from a study of CD8+ T cells in alopecia areata. Study summary: The investigators scored severity in treated patients by the percentage of affected scalp area. Study-wide points: Scalp clonality dropped significantly under tofacitinib, as did expanded CD8+ top-100 clones.

Extracted from the samples, RNA was reverse transcribed into cDNA to serve as the sequencing template. TCRdb's table, derived via immunoSEQ multiplex PCR, lists solely in-frame clones and lacks some. This table holds about 190,000 clones, 55% to 70% found once. J lost 1 base, V lost 1 base, and 5 bases had no gene match. The CDR3 is 17 residues long. In germline, CDR1 is SGHTA, CDR2 FQGTGA. The sequences come from CD4+ T cells sorted from blood, collected at week 4, from a patient treated with tofacitinib. The rearrangement joins TRBV7-3 to TRBJ2-2; 8 nucleotides align to TRBD2. The TCR sequence derives from a human donor with alopecia areata. The CDR3 nucleotides read TGTGCCAGCAGCTTAAAGGCTAGCGGGTTGAACACCGGGGAGCTGTTTTTT. As protein: CASSLKASGLNTGELFF.